This T cell receptor beta chain was found in a study of technical replicates of blood from a few donors. Using immunoSEQ multiplex PCR, the repertoire was profiled, and TCRdb retains in-frame clones only, with some absent. The sample holds 59,000 or so clones, about 93% seen once. The CDR3 totals 13 residues. Per germline, CDR1 SGHTA and CDR2 FQGNSA. The V gene lost 1 base and the J gene lost 5 bases, with 9 bases spanning the gap. Material: PBMCs. This receptor was identified in a human donor in good health. Some clones in this sample may be carry-over from other donors' samples. The J gene is TRBJ2-7, the V gene TRBV7-2; TRBD1 might be the D (6 bases). The DNA for the CDR3 is TGTGCCAGCAGCTTAGACAGGGACCACGAGCAGTACTTC. Its protein is CASSLDRDHEQYF.